The subject of this entry is one T cell receptor beta chain. Its target antigen remains unknown. Per-base quality was not reported, and no clone a single base away is much larger than it. Graves' hyperthyroidism was defined as stable when no progression to ophthalmopathy occurred over 18 months of follow-up. The hyperthyroidism patients were between 18 and 65 years old and newly diagnosed, with a disease duration of less than 2 months. The study excluded patients with uncontrolled infections, other autoimmune diseases, pregnancy or lactation. Clinical symptoms, serum thyroxine and TRAb, thyroid ultrasound, and orbital computed tomography formed the basis for the diagnoses. PBMCs were isolated from roughly 10 ml of fresh peripheral blood by Ficoll-Paque density gradient centrifugation. Trizol reagent was used to extract total RNA, and RNA quality was then checked on an Agilent 2100 Bioanalyzer. The data originate from a study of T cells in Graves' hyperthyroidism and ophthalmopathy (dated by TCRdb to the late 2010s). Study-wide context: Peripheral blood was sampled at the time of initial diagnosis, prior to any treatment. TCR V-J signatures able to tell the groups apart were searched for in a discovery cohort of around 95 patients, of whom roughly 42 had Graves' ophthalmopathy and about 55 had stable Graves' hyperthyroidism. Prospective prediction of ophthalmopathy was tested in an independent validation cohort consisting of under 20 hyperthyroidism patients and 15 to 17 patients who later progressed to ophthalmopathy. The 100 or so discovery patients were randomly divided into training and test sets at a 7:3 ratio. In addition, the study compared T-cell repertoires in thyroid tissue and in blood from several Graves' hyperthyroidism patients. Following sampling, methimazole starting at 30 mg daily was given to hyperthyroidism patients, and high-dose intravenous methylprednisolone was given to ophthalmopathy patients. TCR Vbeta CDR3 sequencing of approximately 140 peripheral blood samples (more than 40 ophthalmopathy, over 70 hyperthyroidism and approximately 17 progressor patients) is reported in the paper.

Paper-wide results and their limitations: Sample size was not statistically predetermined, and investigators were not blinded to group allocation. In validation, progression to ophthalmopathy was predicted by the model with 65% to 71% sensitivity and roughly 76% specificity, a median of 6.5 months before onset. In cross-validation, a model built on a 13 V-J signature told ophthalmopathy apart from stable hyperthyroidism with roughly 87% sensitivity and roughly 82% specificity, and in testing the same model reached 80%/75%. Most expanded thyroid clonotypes (frequency above 0.001) were also found in blood, which suggests that blood repertoires may mirror thyroid immune responses.

CDR1 and CDR2 (LGHNA, YNFKEQ) derive from the germline V gene. Spanning cysteine to phenylalanine, the CDR3 consists of 18 amino acids. Of all the DNA, just the CDR3 is kept, 54 bases in frame from base 1. V ends up 0 bases short and J 5 bases short, with an unmatched junction base count of 6. Amplification of TCR beta CDR3 regions was carried out from RNA transcripts. The TCR CDR3 was subjected to a first round of RT-PCR using the HTBI primer set and the Qiagen OneStep RT-PCR kit. A second multiplex PCR round built the libraries, followed by size selection and purification. Libraries were sequenced paired-end with 100 bp reads on an Illumina HiSeq2000. Regarding the original processing steps: SOAPnuke was used to process the raw data, removing reads that contained adapters or uncalled bases, had a mean Phred below 15, or lacked an exact match to the constant primer or identifier. High-quality paired reads were merged using COPE v1.2.5, and each unique nucleotide sequence was defined as a clonotype. MiTCR v1.1 was used to align clonotypes to the IMGT TRBV, TRBD and TRBJ reference segments. The analysis included only V-J combinations with a frequency above 0.0001, which together covered 99% to 99.2% of the repertoires. A TCS score was defined as the ratio of F50 (clonal expansion) to E x V (chaos), with BLOSUM62-based TCRdist applied between CDR3 peptides within each V-J. Welch's t-statistics and random forest reduced 514 V-J features to some 14, which were used in a naive Bayes classifier (R e1071). TCRdb's own reprocessing of the public reads used fastp at Q25 and MiXCR and kept productive beta chains. Entries are consolidated by CDR3 protein sequence, retaining the most common genes and DNA. The V and J calls come from TCRdb's annotation, not from the publication. This sample comprises around 340,000 distinct CDR3 sequences, approximately 16% of them detected only once. Together, the top ten hold around 33% of the sample.

The material sequenced was blood. This TCR was sampled from a man aged 25 to 40 with Graves' hyperthyroidism. The rearranged chain carries TRBV4-2 and TRBJ2-5; 16 bases in the middle match TRBD2. CDR3 reads: CASSQEGLAGGPWETQYF. The sequenced DNA: TGTGCCAGCAGCCAAGAGGGACTAGCGGGAGGGCCCTGGGAGACCCAGTACTTC.